This TCR beta chain was retrieved from a study of shared clonotypes between healthy human individuals. Study-level findings and limits: It was the few donors that limited the genetic and exposure-history diversity represented.

DNA at 200 ng, about 30,000 T cell genomes, went into sorted-subset replicate PCRs. Sequenced by immunoSEQ multiplex PCR; TCRdb stores in-frame clones only, minus some. In the table there are about 2.3 million clones, more than 80% of which are singletons. Regarding this clone: Its antigen is not known.

Germline CDR1 and CDR2: MNHNS and SASEGT. V was trimmed by 5 bases and J by 7 bases, leaving 18 bases between them. The CDR3 runs 14 residues. Donors were Caucasian adults residing in Nashville, Tennessee, USA. V is TRBV6-1 and J is TRBJ2-7, with TRBD1 as a possible D gene (6 bases). The specimen was naive CD4+ T cells from PBMCs. Subset noted: CD45RA+ positively selected. The sequence was obtained from a man younger than 35 in good health. Some clones in this sample may be carry-over from other donors' samples. The CDR3 reads CASSNGQSVEEQYF. The CDR3, as DNA: TGTGCCAGCAGTAATGGACAGTCGGTGGAAGAGCAGTACTTC.